This T cell receptor (beta chain) was recovered during a study of cytomegalovirus exposure and HLA in healthy donors. TCRdb keeps only in-frame clones here, not all; method: immunoSEQ multiplex PCR. The sample has about 160,000 clones; approximately 86% are singletons. The receptor was derived from a woman aged 18-30 years in good health and CMV-seronegative. The sequenced sample was PBMCs.

In nucleotides, the CDR3 is TGTGCCTGGACTCTAGGGGGTGCTGGGGCCAACGTCCTGACTTTC. It codes for CAWTLGGAGANVLTF. The rearrangement links TRBV30 to TRBJ2-6; the D gene is possibly TRBD1 (6 bases). Germline values: CDR1 GTSNPN, CDR2 SVGIG (reference sequence). Trimming stripped 4 bases from V and 2 bases from J, with 12 bases between. The CDR3 totals 15 residues.